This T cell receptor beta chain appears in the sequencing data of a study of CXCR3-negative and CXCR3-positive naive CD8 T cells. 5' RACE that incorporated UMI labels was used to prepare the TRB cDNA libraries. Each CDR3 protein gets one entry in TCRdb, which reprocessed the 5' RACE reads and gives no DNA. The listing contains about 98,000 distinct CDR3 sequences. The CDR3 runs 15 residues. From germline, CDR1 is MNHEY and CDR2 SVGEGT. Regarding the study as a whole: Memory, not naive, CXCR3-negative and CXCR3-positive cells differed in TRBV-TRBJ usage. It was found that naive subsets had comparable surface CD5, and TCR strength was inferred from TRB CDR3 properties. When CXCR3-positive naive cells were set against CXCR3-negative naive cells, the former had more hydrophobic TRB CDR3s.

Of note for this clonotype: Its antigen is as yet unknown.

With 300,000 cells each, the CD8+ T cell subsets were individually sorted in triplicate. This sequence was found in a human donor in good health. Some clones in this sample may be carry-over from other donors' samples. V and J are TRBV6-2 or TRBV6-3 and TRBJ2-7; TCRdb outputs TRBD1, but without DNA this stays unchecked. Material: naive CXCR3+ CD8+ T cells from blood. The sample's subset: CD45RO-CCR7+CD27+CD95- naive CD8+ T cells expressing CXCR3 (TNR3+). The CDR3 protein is CASNPPPGGRLEQYF.